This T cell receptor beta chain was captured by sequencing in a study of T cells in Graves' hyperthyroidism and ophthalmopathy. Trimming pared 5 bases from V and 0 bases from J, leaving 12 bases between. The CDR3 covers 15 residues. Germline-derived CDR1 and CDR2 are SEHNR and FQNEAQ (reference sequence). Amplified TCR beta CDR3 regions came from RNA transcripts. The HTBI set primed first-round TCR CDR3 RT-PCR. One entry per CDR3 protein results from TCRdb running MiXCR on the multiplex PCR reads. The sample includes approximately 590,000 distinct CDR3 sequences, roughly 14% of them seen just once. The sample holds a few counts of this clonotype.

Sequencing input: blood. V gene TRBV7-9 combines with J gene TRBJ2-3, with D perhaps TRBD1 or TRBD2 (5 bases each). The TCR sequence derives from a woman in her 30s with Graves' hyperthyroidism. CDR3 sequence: CASSQRDASTDTQYF. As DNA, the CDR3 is TGTGCCAGCAGCCAAAGGGACGCCAGCACAGATACGCAGTATTTT.